This T cell receptor beta chain comes out of a study of blood T cells in healthy people across ages. The use of a sample-barcoded 5' primer and a J-beta primer mix characterized a second PCR of 7 to 11 cycles. Each cDNA was tagged by a template-switch adaptor containing 12 random nucleotides. TCRdb called the 5' RACE reads again in MiXCR, with one record for every CDR3 protein. The data contain about 580,000 distinct CDR3 sequences, roughly 48% of them singletons. General study points: With donor CMV status unknown, expanded clonotype changes were possibly confounded. Across the age range, TCR beta diversity per million T cells fell in a roughly linear way. The study found more naive CD4+ cells and higher diversity in long-lived than aged donors.

As to this clonotype: The antigen is not known.

With 5 bases clipped from V and 2 bases from J, the junction kept 12 bases outside the gene matches. The CDR3 has 18 residues. Germline-derived CDR1 and CDR2 are SGHAT and FQNNGV. The sequenced sample consisted of blood. The chain combines TRBV11-2 with TRBJ1-4; 9 bases are shared with TRBD1. The sequence was obtained from a man of 80 years or more in good health. The CDR3 nucleotides are TGTGCCAGCAGCCACAGCCCGGGACAGGGAAGCACTAATGAAAAACTGTTTTTT. Translation: CASSHSPGQGSTNEKLFF.